This TCR beta chain appears in the sequencing data of a study of T cells in localized non-small cell lung cancer. Here immunoSEQ multiplex PCR was the method, and the copy in TCRdb shows in-frame clones only, minus some. The table lists over 25,000 clones, roughly 87% of them singletons. Remarks on this clone: Its specificity is not known.

CDR1 MNHNS and CDR2 SASEGT come from the germline V gene. Germline trimming cut 3 bases from V and 8 bases from J; bases unmatched to any gene: 12. There are 15 residues in the CDR3. Study results and limitations: The study detected a median around 61 of the top 100 tumor clones in adjacent lung.

This receptor was obtained from a male donor older than 55 with stage I lung adenocarcinoma. V usage is TRBV6-1 and J usage is TRBJ1-2; TRBD1 aligns across 7 bases. This specimen was peripheral blood, taken before any cancer treatment. The CDR3: CASSEEGQRYFGYTF. The CDR3 bases are TGTGCCAGCAGTGAGGAGGGACAGAGATATTTCGGCTACACCTTC.